This TCR beta chain was documented in a study of CD8 T cells in ankylosing spondylitis. This clonotype was seen a few times. The antigen is not known. General study findings and limits: Within ankylosing spondylitis blood, a TCR beta motif made up of roughly eight highly homologous variants appeared to be characteristic. It was reported that disease-linked clones were significantly enriched in matched ankylosing spondylitis synovial fluid.

Germline CDR1 is SEHNR and CDR2 is FQNEAQ (reference sequence). The CDR3 is 12 residues long. V lost 5 bases and J lost 4, with 8 bases in between. TCRdb itself ran the 5' RACE reads through MiXCR, one entry per CDR3 protein. The sample contains 200,000 or so distinct CDR3 sequences, roughly 18% of which appear only once. Sequencing was performed on blood, either unsorted or a sorted T cell fraction (not recorded which). The genes are TRBV7-9 and TRBJ2-5, with D unclear. This receptor was obtained from a male donor under 30 with ankylosing spondylitis or in good health (not recorded which). The CDR3 region is CASSLQRETQYF. CDR3 in DNA: TGTGCCAGCAGCCTCCAAAGAGAGACCCAGTACTTC.